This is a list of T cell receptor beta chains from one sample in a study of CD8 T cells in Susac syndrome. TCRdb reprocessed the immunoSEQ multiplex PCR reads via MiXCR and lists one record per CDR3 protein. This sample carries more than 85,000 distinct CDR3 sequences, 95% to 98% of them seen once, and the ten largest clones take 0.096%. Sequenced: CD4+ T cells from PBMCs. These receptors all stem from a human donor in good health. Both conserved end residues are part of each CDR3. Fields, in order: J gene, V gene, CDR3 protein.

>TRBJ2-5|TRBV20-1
CSARLGRETQYF
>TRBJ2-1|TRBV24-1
CATSDSGLAANEQFF
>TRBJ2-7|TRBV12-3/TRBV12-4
CASSFWRESYEQYF
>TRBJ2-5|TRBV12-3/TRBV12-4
CASSPGTAETQYF
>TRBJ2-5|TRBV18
CASSGDAGETQYF
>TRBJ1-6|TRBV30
CAWSPGGTPLHF
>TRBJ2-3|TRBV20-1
CSARRGGLTDTQYF
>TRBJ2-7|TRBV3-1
CASSQDFRQTALYF
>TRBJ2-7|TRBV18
CASLSGEDHEQYF
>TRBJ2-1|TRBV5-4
CASSSLAGISYNEQFF
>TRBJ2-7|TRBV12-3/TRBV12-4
CASRGQGKDEQYF
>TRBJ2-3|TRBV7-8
CASSFSGQREDTQYF
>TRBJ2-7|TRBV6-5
CASARQGMSNYEQYF
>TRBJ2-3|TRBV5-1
CASRPDSTDTQYF
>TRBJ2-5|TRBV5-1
CASKETGTQETQYF
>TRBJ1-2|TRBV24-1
CATSVLKGRGYGYTF
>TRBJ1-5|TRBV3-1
CASSRGEQNQPQHF
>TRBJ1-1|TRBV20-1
CSARGSMNTEAFF
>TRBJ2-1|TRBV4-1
CASSHVYDEQFF
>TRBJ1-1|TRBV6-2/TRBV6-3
CATRGNEAFF
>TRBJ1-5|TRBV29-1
CSVGGGSTRFDGNQPQHF
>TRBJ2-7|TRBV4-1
CASSQETSGVRQYF
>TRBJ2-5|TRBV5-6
CASSPGAGYQETQYF